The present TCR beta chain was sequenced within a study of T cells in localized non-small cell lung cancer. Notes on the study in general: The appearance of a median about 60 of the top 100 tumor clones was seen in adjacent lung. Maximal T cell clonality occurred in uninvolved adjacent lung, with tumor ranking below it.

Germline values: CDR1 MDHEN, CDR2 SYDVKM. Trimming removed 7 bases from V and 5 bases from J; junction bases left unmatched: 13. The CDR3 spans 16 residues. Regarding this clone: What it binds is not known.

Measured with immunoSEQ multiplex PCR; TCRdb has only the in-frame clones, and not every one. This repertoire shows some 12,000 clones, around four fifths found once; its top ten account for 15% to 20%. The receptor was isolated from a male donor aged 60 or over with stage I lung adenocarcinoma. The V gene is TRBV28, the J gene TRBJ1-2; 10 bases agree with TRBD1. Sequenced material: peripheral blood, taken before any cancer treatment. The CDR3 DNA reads TGTGCCAGCACGGTAGCCCGGACAGGGGGAGGGTATGGCTACACCTTC. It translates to CASTVARTGGGYGYTF.